One T cell receptor (beta chain) is described in this entry. What it binds is not known. CDR3 length: 14 amino acids. Germline values: CDR1 SGHTA, CDR2 FQGNSA. The V gene lost 4 bases and the J gene lost 3 bases, with 12 bases spanning the gap. This entry comes from a study of cytomegalovirus exposure and HLA in healthy donors. Study-wide points: Across donors, most TCRs were seen rarely, yet some public ones were widespread. A later look showed TCR association rates differing by HLA locus, highest for DRB1 and lowest for HLA-C. In a later analysis, TCR beta V- and J-gene trimming was associated with a missense DCLRE1C variant.

PCR employed 60 Vbeta and 13 Jbeta primers. As processed by the authors: In a later analysis, around 11 million of approximately 81 million unique beta chains occurred in at least two donors. Using immunoSEQ multiplex PCR, the repertoire was profiled, and TCRdb retains in-frame clones only, with some absent. V, J and clone size are those of that table, while D and trimming were read from the DNA. The data show 150,000 to 200,000 clones, more than 75% seen once. Input material: PBMCs. The chain has TRBV7-2 and TRBJ1-1, with D hard to call. The sequence was obtained from a woman between 50 and 59 years old in good health and CMV-seropositive. CDR3 residues: CASSWAGRDTEAFF. The CDR3 DNA reads TGTGCCAGCAGCTGGGCTGGCCGAGACACTGAAGCTTTCTTT.